These 17 T cell receptor beta chains originate from one sample sequenced in a study of blood T cell repertoires in COVID-19. The assay was immunoSEQ multiplex PCR, and TCRdb's table has in-frame clones only and misses some. The data contain about 320,000 clones, 85% of them singletons. The sequenced sample was PBMCs or T cells enriched from blood (not recorded which). Every receptor here comes from a woman under 40 who had been exposed to COVID-19.

This clone has only a few counts. J is TRBJ2-1 and V is TRBV29-1; 10 nucleotides match TRBD2. V lost 3 bases, J lost 2 bases, and 4 bases stayed unmatched. Germline CDR1 SQVTM, CDR2 ANQGSEA. This CDR3 contains 15 residues. The CDR3 loop reads CSVEGSGGAYNEQFF. Written as DNA, the CDR3 is TGCAGCGTTGAGGGGAGCGGGGGGGCCTACAATGAGCAGTTCTTC.

The gene calls are TRBV9 and TRBJ2-7; 8 bases line up with TRBD2. Germline loops: CDR1 SGDLS, CDR2 YYNGEE. The CDR3 totals 16 residues. The trim removed 0 bases at V and 4 bases at J, leaving 9 bases unmatched. The CDR3 here is CASSVGQLAGRYEQYF. The CDR3 DNA follows: TGTGCCAGCAGCGTAGGACAGCTAGCGGGCAGGTACGAGCAGTACTTC.

The V gene is TRBV5-6, the J gene TRBJ1-2; no clear D gene. Germline V gene lookup returns CDR1 SGHDT and CDR2 YYEEEE. There are 12 residues in the CDR3. V gave up 0 bases and J gave up 8 bases, with 8 bases separating them. CDR3 residues: CASSLVGRGYTF. The CDR3 region has the DNA TGTGCCAGCAGCTTGGTGGGCCGCGGCTACACCTTC.

The chain combines TRBV10-3 with TRBJ1-5; D ambiguous. CDR3 length equals 15 residues. The germline V gene encodes CDR1 ENHRY and CDR2 SYGVKD. V was shortened by 4 bases and J by 4 bases, with 14 bases between the two germline ends. The chain's CDR3 is CAISGMERANQPQHF. CDR3 DNA: TGTGCCATCAGTGGAATGGAGAGGGCAAATCAGCCCCAGCATTTT.

This rearrangement joins TRBV5-6 to TRBJ2-7; D is possibly TRBD1 (5 bases). Germline V lookup: CDR1 SGHDT, CDR2 YYEEEE. With 1 base removed from V and 3 bases from J, the gap between germline ends came to 8 bases. This CDR3 contains 13 residues. The chain's CDR3 is CASSLRQGYEQYF. The DNA of the CDR3 is TGTGCCAGCAGCTTGAGGCAGGGCTACGAGCAGTACTTC.

This clone has just a few counts. The chain is built from TRBV6-5 and TRBJ2-7; 8 bases are a match to TRBD1. V shed 6 bases, J shed 1 base, and the junction held 5 bases outside the gene matches. CDR1 is MNHEY and CDR2 is SVGAGI in the germline V gene. This CDR3 has 14 amino acids. The CDR3 DNA follows: TGTGCCAGCAGCTTACAGGGGGTTTCCTACGAGCAGTACTTC. Residues: CASSLQGVSYEQYF.

V gene TRBV7-8 combines with J gene TRBJ1-3; TRBD1 agrees at 7 bases. Germline lookup yields CDR1 SGHVS and CDR2 FQNEAQ. The trim removed 3 bases at V and 1 base at J, leaving 6 bases unmatched. The CDR3 loop spans 16 amino acids. The CDR3 loop reads CASSLVTDRSGNTIYF. CDR3 DNA sequence: TGTGCCAGCAGCTTGGTAACGGACAGGTCTGGAAACACCATATATTTT. Full variable domain (missing parts from reference TRBV7-8 and TRBJ1-3): GAGVSQSPRYKVAKRGQDVALRCDPISGHVSLFWYQQALGQGPEFLTYFQNEAQLDKSGLPSDRFFAERPEGSVSTLKIQRTQQEDSAVYLCASSLVTDRSGNTIYFGEGSWLTVV.

This chain links TRBV11-2 with TRBJ1-1; D not resolved. The CDR3 length is 12 residues. The V and J ends lost 4 bases and 11 bases respectively, with 14 bases between them. The germline CDR1 and CDR2 sequences are SGHAT and FQNNGV. CDR3 sequence reads: CASSSLPLRAFF. For the CDR3, the DNA is TGTGCCAGCAGCTCCCTGCCGCTGCGGGCTTTCTTT.

This clone was observed a handful of times. The rearrangement uses TRBV4-2 and TRBJ2-2, with D maybe TRBD1 (7 bases). The V gene lost 1 base and the J gene lost 6 bases, with 15 bases spanning the gap. Germline-derived CDR1 and CDR2 are LGHNA and YNFKEQ. This CDR3 has 16 amino acids. CDR3 sequence reads: CASSQGNRGGAGELFF. Here the CDR3 DNA reads TGTGCCAGCAGCCAAGGGAACAGGGGCGGGGCCGGGGAGCTGTTTTTT.

The V call is TRBV28, the J call TRBJ1-2; D call uncertain. The CDR3 covers 14 residues. V was cut by 3 bases and J by 2 bases, with 10 bases left in between. Germline V gives CDR1 MDHEN, CDR2 SYDVKM. CDR3 bases: TGTGCCAGCAGTTTTTGGCAGGTGAACTATGGCTACACCTTC. It encodes CASSFWQVNYGYTF.

The CDR3 loop is CASSQDPRGREEKLFF. CDR3 bases: TGCGCCAGCAGCCAAGATCCCAGGGGGCGCGAGGAAAAACTGTTTTTT. The gene calls are TRBV4-1 and TRBJ1-4, with 8 bases aligning to TRBD1. CDR1 and CDR2 (germline): MGHRA, YSYEKL. With V trimmed by 0 bases and J by 8 bases, 8 bases remained unmatched. This CDR3 contains 16 residues.

This rearrangement joins TRBV7-9 to TRBJ2-5, with 7 bases aligning to TRBD1. Germline V CDR1 and CDR2: SEHNR, FQNEAQ (reference sequence). The junction had 17 bases not matched to a gene; V was cut back by 7 bases and J by 3 bases. The CDR3 sequence is 17 residues long. The CDR3 sequence is CASNSLRVDDREETQYF. The CDR3 DNA reads TGTGCCAGCAACTCTCTACGAGTGGATGACAGGGAAGAGACCCAGTACTTC. The complete variable domain, with remaining parts taken from reference TRBV7-9 and TRBJ2-5, reads DTGVSQNPRHKITKRGQNVTFRCDPISEHNRLYWYRQTLGQGPEFLTYFQNEAQLEKSRLLSDRFSAERPKGSFSTLEIQRTEQGDSAMYLCASNSLRVDDREETQYFGPGTRLLVL.

V is TRBV27 and J is TRBJ1-4; 7 bases line up with TRBD1. There are 18 residues in the CDR3. Germline V CDR1 and CDR2: MNHEY, SMNVEV (reference sequence). With V trimmed by 0 bases and J by 8 bases, 15 bases remained unmatched. The CDR3 spells CASSLSPGGTVEREKLFF. CDR3 in DNA: TGTGCCAGCAGTTTATCCCCGGGGGGGACAGTAGAGAGGGAAAAACTGTTTTTT.

This chain joins TRBV7-2 and TRBJ2-6; D not certain. The CDR3 runs 14 residues. Germline V gene sequence: CDR1 SGHTA, CDR2 FQGNSA. V dropped 3 bases and J dropped 2 bases, with 5 bases sitting between them. The CDR3 DNA reads as TGTGCCAGCAGCTTTGCTACTGGGGCCAACGTCCTGACTTTC. It codes for CASSFATGANVLTF.

CDR3 nucleotides: TGTGCCTGTAAAACAGGGGTGAACACCGGGGAGCTGTTTTTT. It yields the protein CACKTGVNTGELFF. The chain employs TRBV30 and TRBJ2-2; 7 positions agree with TRBD1. The V gene end was trimmed by 6 bases and the J gene end by 1 base; junction bases not matched to a gene: 5. Per germline, CDR1 GTSNPN and CDR2 SVGIG (reference sequence). This CDR3 has 14 residues.

The V and J genes are TRBV6-1 and TRBJ1-3, with 8 nucleotides matching TRBD1. There are 14 residues in the CDR3. V was pared by 5 bases and J by 4 bases, with 4 bases of the junction left unmatched. The V gene's germline CDR1 is MNHNS and CDR2 SASEGT. CDR3 in DNA: TGTGCCAGCAGTCACTGGACAGGGGGAAACACCATATATTTT. This codes for CASSHWTGGNTIYF.

This clone showed up just once. The V gene is TRBV5-1, the J gene TRBJ2-7; 8 nucleotides align to TRBD2. Germline trimming cut 0 bases from V and 7 bases from J; bases unmatched to any gene: 6. CDR1 is SGHRS and CDR2 is YFSETQ in the germline V gene. The CDR3 covers 14 residues. The CDR3 coding sequence is TGCGCCAGCAGCTTGGGTCGGGAGGGTTATGAGCAGTACTTC. It is translated as CASSLGREGYEQYF.